These 4 T cell receptor beta chains were sequenced from one sample in a study of blood T cell repertoires in COVID-19 (dated by TCRdb to the early 2020s). Library preparation was by the immunoSEQ multiplex PCR assay. TCRdb stores this immuneACCESS table with in-frame sequences only. Part of the clones is absent; in the studies checked, under half of the shortfall reflects unresolved V genes, and no reason is known for the rest. In all, the sample holds around 200,000 clones, and 80% to 85% of those were seen once. The ten largest clonotypes hold approximately 2.4% of the sample. The material sequenced was peripheral blood. Every receptor here comes from a human donor with acute or convalescent COVID-19. The donor label of this sample is uncertain.

This rearrangement joins TRBV28 to TRBJ1-2; 7 bases map to TRBD1. Germline CDR1 reads MDHEN; CDR2 reads SYDVKM. Trimming took 6 bases from V and 4 from J; bases not matched to a gene: 11. This CDR3 has 15 amino acids. The CDR3 DNA is TGTGCCAGCAGCTCCCCCGCCCGGGACAGCTATGGCTACACCTTC. As protein: CASSSPARDSYGYTF.

The chain uses TRBV19 and TRBJ1-2, with D unresolved. The CDR3 is made up of 12 amino acids. V was pared by 7 bases and J by 4 bases, with 10 bases between. Germline-derived CDR1 and CDR2 are LNHDA and SQIVND (reference sequence). CDR3 sequence reads: CASTRQRYGYTF. CDR3 DNA: TGTGCCAGTACCCGACAACGCTATGGCTACACCTTC.

V usage is TRBV2 and J usage is TRBJ2-3; the match to TRBD2 covers 9 bases. Germline V CDR1 and CDR2: SNHLY, FYNNEI. The ends lost 0 bases at V and 1 base at J; junction bases unmatched: 11. The CDR3 is 19 residues long. The CDR3 loop is CASSEALGGRVFRTDTQYF. The CDR3, as DNA: TGTGCCAGCAGTGAAGCGCTTGGCGGGAGGGTTTTTCGCACAGATACGCAGTATTTT.

The chain has TRBV29-1 and TRBJ2-7; 11 bases match TRBD1. Trimming cost V 7 bases and J 2 bases; bases outside gene matches: 4. The CDR3 consists of 13 residues. Germline assignment: CDR1 SQVTM and CDR2 ANQGSEA. DNA for the CDR3: TGCAGCGCCGGGACAGGGGGTCCCTACGAGCAGTACTTC. Translating gives CSAGTGGPYEQYF.